Presented here are 4 T cell receptor beta chains from one specimen sequenced in a study of cytomegalovirus exposure and HLA in healthy donors. With 60 Vbeta and 13 Jbeta primers, the PCR was carried out. TCRdb's table, derived via immunoSEQ multiplex PCR, lists solely in-frame clones and lacks some. This sample yields approximately 130,000 clones, of which approximately 82% are seen a single time; approximately 2.5% belongs to the top ten. The sample comprised PBMCs. These receptors originate from a man aged 50-60 years in good health and CMV-seronegative.

This chain links TRBV30 with TRBJ1-3; D is possibly TRBD1 (6 bases). V dropped 0 bases and J dropped 0 bases, with 9 bases sitting between them. Germline values: CDR1 GTSNPN, CDR2 SVGIG (reference sequence). CDR3 length: 15 residues. CDR3 DNA sequence: TGTGCCTGGAGTGTTAAGGGGGACTCTGGAAACACCATATATTTT. It yields the protein CAWSVKGDSGNTIYF.

The chain joins TRBV9 to TRBJ2-2, with unresolved D. The V gene's germline CDR1 is SGDLS and CDR2 YYNGEE. The ends were cut back, 0 bases at V and 8 bases at J, with 5 bases in the middle. The CDR3 covers 12 residues. CDR3 region: CASSVALGELFF. The CDR3 nucleotides are TGTGCCAGCAGCGTAGCTCTGGGGGAGCTGTTTTTT.

This chain connects TRBV10-3 to TRBJ2-7; 13 nucleotides line up with TRBD2. CDR3 length: 16 amino acids. J gave up 4 bases and V 0 bases, and 3 bases lay outside the gene matches. Germline CDR1 reads ENHRY; CDR2 reads SYGVKD. The CDR3 region has the DNA TGTGCCATCAGTGAGTCAGGGACTAGCGGGGTTTACGAGCAGTACTTC. It encodes CAISESGTSGVYEQYF.

In this sample, this clone turned up a few times. The chain employs TRBV30 and TRBJ2-5; D may be TRBD1 (7 bases). CDR3 size: 16 residues. Trimming shortened V by 3 bases and J by 5 bases, and 22 bases separated the two germline ends. CDR1 is GTSNPN and CDR2 is SVGIG in the germline V gene (reference sequence). DNA of the CDR3: TGTGCCTGGAGCCTCATTAGGGCCAGGGGGAGGGAGACCCAGTACTTC. This encodes CAWSLIRARGRETQYF. Using reference TRBV30 and TRBJ2-5 for the parts outside the CDR3, the full variable domain is SQTIHQWPATLVQPVGSPLSLECTVEGTSNPNLYWYRQAAGRGLQLLFYSVGIGQISSEVPQNLSASRPQDRQFILSSKKLLLSDSGFYLCAWSLIRARGRETQYFGPGTRLLVL.